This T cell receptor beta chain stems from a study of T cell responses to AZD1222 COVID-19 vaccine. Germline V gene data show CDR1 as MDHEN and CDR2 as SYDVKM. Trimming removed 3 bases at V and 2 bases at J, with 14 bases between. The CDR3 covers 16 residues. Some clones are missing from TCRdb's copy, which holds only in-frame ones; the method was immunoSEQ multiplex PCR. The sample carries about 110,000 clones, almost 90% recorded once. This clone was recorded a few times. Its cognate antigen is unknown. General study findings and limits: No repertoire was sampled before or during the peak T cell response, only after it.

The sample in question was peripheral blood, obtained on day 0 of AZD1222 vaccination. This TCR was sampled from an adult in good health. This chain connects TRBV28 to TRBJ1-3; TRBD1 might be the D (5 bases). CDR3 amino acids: CASSLGGEVTGNTIYF. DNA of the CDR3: TGTGCCAGCAGTTTGGGGGGGGAAGTGACTGGAAACACCATATATTTT. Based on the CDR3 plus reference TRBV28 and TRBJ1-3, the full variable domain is DVKVTQSSRYLVKRTGEKVFLECVQDMDHENMFWYRQDPGLGLRLIYFSYDVKMKEKGDIPEGYSVSREKKERFSLILESASTNQTSMYLCASSLGGEVTGNTIYFGEGSWLTVV.